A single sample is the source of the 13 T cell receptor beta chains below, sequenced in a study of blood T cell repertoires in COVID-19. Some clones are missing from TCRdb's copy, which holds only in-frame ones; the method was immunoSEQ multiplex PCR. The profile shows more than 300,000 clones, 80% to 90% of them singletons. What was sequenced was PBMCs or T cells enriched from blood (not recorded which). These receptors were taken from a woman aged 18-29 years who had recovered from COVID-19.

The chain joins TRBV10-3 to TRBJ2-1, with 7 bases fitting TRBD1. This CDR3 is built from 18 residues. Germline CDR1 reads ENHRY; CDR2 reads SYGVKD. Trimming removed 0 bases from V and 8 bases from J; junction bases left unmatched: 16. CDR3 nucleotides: TGTGCCATCAGTGAGTCGAGGGGAAGAGGGGGCAGGGGCGATGAGCAGTTCTTC. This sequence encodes CAISESRGRGGRGDEQFF.

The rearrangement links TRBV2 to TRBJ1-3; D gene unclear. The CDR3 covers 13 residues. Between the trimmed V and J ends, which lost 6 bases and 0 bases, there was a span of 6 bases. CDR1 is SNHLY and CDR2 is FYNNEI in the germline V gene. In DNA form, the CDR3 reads TGTGCCAGCAGCCTAAACTCTGGAAACACCATATATTTT. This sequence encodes CASSLNSGNTIYF. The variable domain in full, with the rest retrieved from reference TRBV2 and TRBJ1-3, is EPEVTQTPSHQVTQMGQEVILRCVPISNHLYFYWYRQILGQKVEFLVSFYNNEISEKSEIFDDQFSVERPDGSNFTLKIRSTKLEDSAMYFCASSLNSGNTIYFGEGSWLTVV.

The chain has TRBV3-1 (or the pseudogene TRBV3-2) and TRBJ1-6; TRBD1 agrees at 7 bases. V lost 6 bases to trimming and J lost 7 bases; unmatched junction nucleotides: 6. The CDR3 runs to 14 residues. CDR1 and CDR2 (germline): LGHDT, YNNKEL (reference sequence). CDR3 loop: CASRLGQENSPLHF. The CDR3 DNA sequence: TGTGCCAGCAGACTCGGACAGGAAAATTCACCCCTCCACTTT.

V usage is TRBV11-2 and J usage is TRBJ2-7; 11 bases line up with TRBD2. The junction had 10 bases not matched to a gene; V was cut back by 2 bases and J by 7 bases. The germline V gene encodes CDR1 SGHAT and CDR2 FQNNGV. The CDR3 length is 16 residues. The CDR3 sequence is CASSLSSGLAVWEQYF. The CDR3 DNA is TGTGCCAGCAGCTTAAGCTCGGGACTAGCGGTTTGGGAGCAGTACTTC.

The CDR3 DNA reads TGTGCCAGCAGTTTCACCCAGGGTCCCTACGAGCAGTACTTC. Amino acid sequence: CASSFTQGPYEQYF. The J gene is TRBJ2-7, the V gene TRBV27, with D perhaps TRBD1 (5 bases). The V end was cut by 3 bases, the J end by 2 bases, with 11 bases between. The CDR3 totals 14 residues. From germline, CDR1 is MNHEY and CDR2 SMNVEV (reference sequence).

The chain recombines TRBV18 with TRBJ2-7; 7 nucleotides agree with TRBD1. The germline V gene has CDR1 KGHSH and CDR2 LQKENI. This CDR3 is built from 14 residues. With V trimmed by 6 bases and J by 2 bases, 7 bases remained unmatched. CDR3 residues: CASSVGQAAYEQYF. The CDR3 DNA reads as TGTGCCAGCTCGGTTGGACAGGCGGCCTACGAGCAGTACTTC.

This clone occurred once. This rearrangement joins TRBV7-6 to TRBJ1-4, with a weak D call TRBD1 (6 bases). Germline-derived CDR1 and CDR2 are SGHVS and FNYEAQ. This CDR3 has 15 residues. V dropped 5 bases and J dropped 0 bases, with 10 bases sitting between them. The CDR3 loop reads CASSPTGSTNEKLFF. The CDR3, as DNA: TGTGCCAGCAGCCCCACAGGGTCAACTAATGAAAAACTGTTTTTT.

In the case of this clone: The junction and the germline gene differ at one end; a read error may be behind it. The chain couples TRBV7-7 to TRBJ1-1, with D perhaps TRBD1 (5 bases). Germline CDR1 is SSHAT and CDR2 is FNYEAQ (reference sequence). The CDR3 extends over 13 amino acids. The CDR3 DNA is TGTGCTAGCAGCTCACAGGATGGCACTGAAGCTTTCTTT. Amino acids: CASSSQDGTEAFF.

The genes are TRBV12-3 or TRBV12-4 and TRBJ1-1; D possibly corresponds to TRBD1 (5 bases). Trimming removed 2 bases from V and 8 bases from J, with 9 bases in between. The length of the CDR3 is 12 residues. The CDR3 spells CASSLPSGEAFF. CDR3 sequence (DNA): TGTGCCAGCAGTTTACCCTCAGGGGAAGCTTTCTTT.

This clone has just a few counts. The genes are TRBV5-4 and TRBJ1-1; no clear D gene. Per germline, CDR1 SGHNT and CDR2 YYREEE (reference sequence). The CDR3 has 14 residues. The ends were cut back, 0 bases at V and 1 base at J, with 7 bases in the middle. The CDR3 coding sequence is TGTGCCAGCAGCTTGGACATTGGGAACACTGAAGCTTTCTTT. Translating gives CASSLDIGNTEAFF.

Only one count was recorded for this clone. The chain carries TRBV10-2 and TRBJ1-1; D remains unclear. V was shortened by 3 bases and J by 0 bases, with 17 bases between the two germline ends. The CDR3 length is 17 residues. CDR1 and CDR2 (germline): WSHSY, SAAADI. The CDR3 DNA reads TGCGCCAGCAGTGAATCGGGGAGCTACATTATGAACACTGAAGCTTTCTTT. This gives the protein CASSESGSYIMNTEAFF.

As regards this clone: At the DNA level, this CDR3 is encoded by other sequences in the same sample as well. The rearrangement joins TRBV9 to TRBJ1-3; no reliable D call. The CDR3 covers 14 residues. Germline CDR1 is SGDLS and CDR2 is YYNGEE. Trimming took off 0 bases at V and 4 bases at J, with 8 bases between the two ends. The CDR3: CASSVGGNGNTIYF. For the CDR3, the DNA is TGTGCCAGCAGCGTAGGAGGGAACGGAAACACCATATATTTT.

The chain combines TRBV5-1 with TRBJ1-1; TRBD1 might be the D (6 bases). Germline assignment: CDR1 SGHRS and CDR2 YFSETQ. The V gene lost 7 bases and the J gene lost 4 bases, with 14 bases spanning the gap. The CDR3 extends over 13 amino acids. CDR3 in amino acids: CASRAGDGTEAFF. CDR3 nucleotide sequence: TGCGCCAGCCGGGCAGGGGACGGCACTGAAGCTTTCTTT.